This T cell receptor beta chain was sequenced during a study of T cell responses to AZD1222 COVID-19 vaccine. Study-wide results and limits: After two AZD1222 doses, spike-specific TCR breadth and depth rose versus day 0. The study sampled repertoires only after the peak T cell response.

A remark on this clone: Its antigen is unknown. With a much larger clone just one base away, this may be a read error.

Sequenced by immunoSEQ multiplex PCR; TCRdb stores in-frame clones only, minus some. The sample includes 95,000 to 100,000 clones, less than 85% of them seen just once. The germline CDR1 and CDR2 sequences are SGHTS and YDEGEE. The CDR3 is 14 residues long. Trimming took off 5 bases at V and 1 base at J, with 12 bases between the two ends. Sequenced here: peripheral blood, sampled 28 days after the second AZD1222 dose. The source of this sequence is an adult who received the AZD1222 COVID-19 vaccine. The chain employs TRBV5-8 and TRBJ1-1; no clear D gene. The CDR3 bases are TGTGCCAGCAGTTCTTACAAGGAGAACACTGAAGCTTTCTTT. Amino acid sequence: CASSSYKENTEAFF.